One and the same sample provided the 21 T cell receptor beta chains below, sequenced in a study of blood T cell repertoires in COVID-19. TCRdb keeps only in-frame clones here, not all; method: immunoSEQ multiplex PCR. In the table there are around 150,000 clones, just over 85% of which are singletons. The sequenced sample was peripheral blood. All receptors derive from a man in his 70s with acute or convalescent COVID-19.

The genes are TRBV7-3 and TRBJ2-1; 15 bases are a match to TRBD2. V shed 2 bases, J shed 5 bases, and the junction held 1 base outside the gene matches. CDR1 SGHTA and CDR2 FQGTGA come from the germline V gene. There are 16 residues in the CDR3. The CDR3 loop is CASSLGTSGRNNEQFF. The CDR3 DNA follows: TGTGCCAGCAGCTTAGGGACTAGCGGGAGGAACAATGAGCAGTTCTTC.

V usage is TRBV7-3 and J usage is TRBJ2-1; TRBD2 aligns across 7 bases. The CDR3 sequence is 13 residues long. Trimming at V came to 7 bases and at J to 14 bases, leaving 14 bases not matched to a gene. Germline-derived CDR1 and CDR2 are SGHTA and FQGTGA. For the CDR3, the DNA is TGTGCCAGCACCCCTTTGCCGGGAGGCGAGGAGTTCTTC. Residues: CASTPLPGGEEFF. Full variable domain (missing parts from reference TRBV7-3 and TRBJ2-1): GAGVSQTPSNKVTEKGKYVELRCDPISGHTALYWYRQSLGQGPEFLIYFQGTGAADDSGLPNDRFFAVRPEGSVSTLKIQRTERGDSAVYLCASTPLPGGEEFFGPGTRLTVL.

This rearrangement joins TRBV5-1 to TRBJ1-2; D not certain. Germline CDR1 SGHRS, CDR2 YFSETQ. Trimming took 0 bases from V and 1 from J, leaving 7 bases between them. CDR3 size: 14 residues. The CDR3 reads CASSLAGLNYGYTF. The CDR3 nucleotides are TGCGCCAGCAGCTTGGCCGGACTTAACTATGGCTACACCTTC. Variable domain in full (rest from reference TRBV5-1 and TRBJ1-2): KAGVTQTPRYLIKTRGQQVTLSCSPISGHRSVSWYQQTPGQGLQFLFEYFSETQRNKGNFPGRFSGRQFSNSRSEMNVSTLELGDSALYLCASSLAGLNYGYTFGSGTRLTVV.

The genes are TRBV28 and TRBJ1-2; tentatively, D is TRBD1 (5 bases). The CDR3 spans 13 residues. The V gene lost 5 bases and the J gene lost 1 base, with 8 bases spanning the gap. Germline V gene sequence: CDR1 MDHEN, CDR2 SYDVKM. CDR3 residues: CASSPRVNYGYTF. CDR3 DNA sequence: TGTGCCAGCAGTCCCAGGGTTAACTATGGCTACACCTTC.

The chain uses TRBV10-3 and TRBJ2-1; D perhaps matches TRBD2 (6 bases). In germline, CDR1 is ENHRY, CDR2 SYGVKD. V was cut by 7 bases and J by 9 bases, with 19 bases left in between. The CDR3 has 14 residues. The CDR3 sequence is CAITPRDSRGEQFF. Written as DNA, the CDR3 is TGTGCCATCACCCCTAGGGACTCGAGGGGTGAGCAGTTCTTC.

V is TRBV6-2 or TRBV6-3 and J is TRBJ1-1, with 11 bases identical to TRBD1. The ends lost 4 bases at V and 5 bases at J; junction bases unmatched: 9. The germline gives CDR1 MNHEY, CDR2 SVGEGT. The length of the CDR3 is 16 residues. As DNA, the CDR3 is TGTGCCAGCAGTTTCGGCCCCGGACAGGGGGCGACTGAAGCTTTCTTT. Its translation is CASSFGPGQGATEAFF.

The rearrangement links TRBV28 to TRBJ1-2, with 7 bases fitting TRBD1. CDR1 MDHEN and CDR2 SYDVKM come from the germline V gene. V lost 6 bases and J lost 11; bases outside the gene matches: 12. The CDR3 sequence is 13 residues long. CDR3 region: CASSYARDRGYTF. CDR3 sequence (DNA): TGTGCCAGCAGCTACGCTCGGGACAGAGGGTACACCTTC.

DNA of the CDR3: TGTGCCTGGAGGAAGGCGGGAGGGCCGTACACCGGGGAGCTGTTTTTT. Translation: CAWRKAGGPYTGELFF. The chain carries TRBV30 and TRBJ2-2; TRBD2 matches at 9 bases. Per germline, CDR1 GTSNPN and CDR2 SVGIG (reference sequence). The CDR3 is 16 residues long. Losses at the gene ends were 3 bases for V and 3 bases for J; bases not matched to a gene: 8.

This chain links TRBV20-1 with TRBJ2-1; D might be TRBD2 (5 bases). With 3 bases removed from V and 10 bases from J, the gap between germline ends came to 19 bases. Germline V CDR1 and CDR2: DFQATT, SNEGSKA (reference sequence). This CDR3 is built from 14 residues. CDR3 sequence: CSASVTGILREQFF. CDR3 in DNA: TGCAGTGCTAGTGTAACCGGGATCCTGAGGGAGCAGTTCTTC.

The chain couples TRBV4-2 to TRBJ2-7; 7 nucleotides line up with TRBD2. The length of the CDR3 is 15 residues. Germline V gene data show CDR1 as LGHNA and CDR2 as YNFKEQ. Trimming at V came to 0 bases and at J to 5 bases, leaving 7 bases not matched to a gene. The CDR3 nucleotides are TGTGCCAGCAGCCAAGATGGGGGGGGGAGTGACGAGCAGTACTTC. Translated: CASSQDGGGSDEQYF.

V gene TRBV28 combines with J gene TRBJ2-7; 9 bases align to TRBD1. V lost 5 bases and J lost 3; bases outside the gene matches: 5. Germline V lookup: CDR1 MDHEN, CDR2 SYDVKM. This CDR3 spans 14 amino acids. The CDR3 DNA is TGTGCCAGCAGTGGGACAGGGAGAAGCTACGAGCAGTACTTC. The encoded protein is CASSGTGRSYEQYF.

The chain carries TRBV11-2 and TRBJ2-7; 7 positions agree with TRBD1. This CDR3 contains 15 residues. Per germline, CDR1 SGHAT and CDR2 FQNNGV. V trimming: 2 bases; J trimming: 2 bases; junction bases outside the gene matches: 6. DNA for the CDR3: TGTGCCAGCAGCTTACTGGCAGGGGGTCCCTACGAGCAGTACTTC. The encoded protein is CASSLLAGGPYEQYF.

This clone appeared many times. This sequence joins TRBV18 and TRBJ2-1; the D gene is possibly TRBD2 (5 bases). Deletions cut 6 bases from V and 3 bases from J, with 12 bases between. Looked up from germline, CDR1 is KGHSH and CDR2 is LQKENI. CDR3 length equals 14 residues. CDR3 nucleotide sequence: TGTGCCAGCTCCACCACGGGGTACTACAATGAGCAGTTCTTC. It specifies CASSTTGYYNEQFF.

The genes are TRBV5-6 and TRBJ2-7, with a tentative D call TRBD2 (5 bases). Trimming pared 4 bases from V and 2 bases from J, leaving 7 bases between. The CDR3 covers 12 residues. The germline CDR1 and CDR2 sequences are SGHDT and YYEEEE. The CDR3 protein is CASSPTTYEQYF. In DNA form, the CDR3 reads TGTGCCAGCAGCCCGACTACCTACGAGCAGTACTTC.

The genes are TRBV5-4 and TRBJ2-2; the match to TRBD2 covers 11 bases. Germline CDR1 reads SGHNT; CDR2 reads YYREEE (reference sequence). The CDR3 is 17 amino acids. The J segment lost 5 bases and the V segment lost 5 bases, leaving 11 bases of the junction unmatched. The CDR3 loop reads CASSPPRLAGGTGELFF. CDR3 nucleotide sequence: TGTGCCAGCAGTCCGCCCAGGCTAGCGGGAGGTACCGGGGAGCTGTTTTTT.

The chain has TRBV6-5 and TRBJ2-2; 9 bases fit TRBD1. This CDR3 has 15 residues. V shed 7 bases, J shed 4 bases, and the junction held 7 bases outside the gene matches. Germline V lookup: CDR1 MNHEY, CDR2 SVGAGI. CDR3 sequence reads: CASKEGTGITGELFF. CDR3 nucleotides: TGTGCCAGCAAGGAGGGGACAGGGATCACCGGGGAGCTGTTTTTT.

This chain joins TRBV30 and TRBJ1-5; 8 positions match TRBD1. CDR3 length: 17 residues. In germline, CDR1 is GTSNPN, CDR2 SVGIG (reference sequence). J was trimmed by 7 bases and V by 6 bases; bases with no gene match: 20. For the CDR3, the DNA is TGTGCCTGCCCTTTCAAGGGTTCCCGGACAGGGACACAGCCCCAGCATTTT. Encoded protein: CACPFKGSRTGTQPQHF.

On this clone itself: At one boundary the junction diverges from the germline segment, which might be a read error. The chain couples TRBV2 to TRBJ2-1; 9 positions agree with TRBD2. The germline V gene has CDR1 SNHLY and CDR2 FYNNEI. The CDR3 is 15 amino acids. The CDR3 nucleotides are TGTGCCGGCAGTGGCGGGAGGGCCCTCGGCGATGAGCAGTTCTTC. The encoded protein is CAGSGGRALGDEQFF.

The chain links TRBV28 to TRBJ2-7; 7 nucleotides match TRBD2. Germline V gives CDR1 MDHEN, CDR2 SYDVKM. Germline trimming cut 9 bases from V and 2 bases from J; bases unmatched to any gene: 10. This CDR3 has 14 amino acids. The CDR3 DNA sequence: TGTGCCAGTGGTCGGGGAGGGCGTCCCTACGAGCAGTACTTC. Translating gives CASGRGGRPYEQYF. Filled out from reference TRBV28 and TRBJ2-7, the complete variable domain reads DVKVTQSSRYLVKRTGEKVFLECVQDMDHENMFWYRQDPGLGLRLIYFSYDVKMKEKGDIPEGYSVSREKKERFSLILESASTNQTSMYLCASGRGGRPYEQYFGPGTRLTVT.

Here the CDR3 DNA reads TGTGCCAGTAGCGACAGGGGTCCGAACACCGGGGAGCTGTTTTTT. Residues: CASSDRGPNTGELFF. The chain carries TRBV19 and TRBJ2-2; 8 nucleotides agree with TRBD1. The germline CDR1 and CDR2 sequences are LNHDA and SQIVND (reference sequence). The CDR3 is made up of 15 amino acids. Trimming took 6 bases from V and 0 from J; bases not matched to a gene: 3.

V and J are TRBV11-1 and TRBJ2-7; TRBD2 aligns across 9 bases. This CDR3 is 12 amino acids long. With V trimmed by 5 bases and J by 7 bases, 3 bases remained unmatched. Germline lookup yields CDR1 SGHAT and CDR2 FQDESV (reference sequence). The CDR3 reads CASSPAGGEQYF. CDR3 sequence (DNA): TGTGCCAGCAGCCCCGCGGGAGGGGAGCAGTACTTC.